The rows below give T cell receptor beta chains drawn from one sample of a study of T cell repertoires in cytomegalovirus infection. TCRdb fed the reads into MiXCR, producing one record per CDR3 protein. The profile shows about 740,000 distinct CDR3 sequences, roughly 35% of them singletons. The sequencing sample was made of PBMCs. The origin of the receptors is a human donor in good health (CMV status not recorded). Some clones in this sample may be carry-over from other donors' samples. CDR3s include the opening cysteine and the closing phenylalanine or tryptophan. D genes are given only for firm matches. Only part of the rows carry a size: once, few, many, or a class if the clone is expanded.

CDR3aa	CDR3nt	v_gene	d_gene	abundance	j_gene
CASSPGGQNNSPLHF	TGTGCCAGCAGCCCCGGGGGACAGAATAATTCACCCCTCCACTTT	TRBV12-3/TRBV12-4	TRBD1	NA	TRBJ1-6
CASSQDQGPYEQYF	TGTGCCAGCAGCCAAGATCAGGGCCCCTACGAGCAGTACTTC	TRBV4-2	NA	NA	TRBJ2-7
CASSPTGLAGATDTQYF	TGTGCCAGCAGCCCGACGGGTCTAGCGGGAGCCACAGATACGCAGTATTTT	TRBV7-6	TRBD2	once	TRBJ2-3
CSVDTGISYGYTF	TGCAGCGTTGATACAGGGATCTCCTATGGCTACACCTTC	TRBV29-1	NA	NA	TRBJ1-2
CASSIGAGGNQPQHF	TGTGCCAGTAGTATAGGGGCAGGGGGCAATCAGCCCCAGCATTTT	TRBV19	NA	few	TRBJ1-5
CASSIDWTHNEQFF	TGTGCCAGTAGTATAGATTGGACCCACAATGAGCAGTTCTTC	TRBV19	NA	NA	TRBJ2-1
CANSRPQGANTGELFF	TGTGCAAACAGCCGACCTCAGGGGGCGAACACCGGGGAGCTGTTTTTT	TRBV7-8	TRBD1	NA	TRBJ2-2
CASSMGQGVEQYF	TGTGCCAGCAGTATGGGACAGGGTGTCGAGCAGTACTTC	TRBV25-1	TRBD1	NA	TRBJ2-7
CASSLSRDYNSPLHF	TGTGCCAGCAGTTTATCGCGGGACTATAATTCACCCCTCCACTTT	TRBV28	NA	few	TRBJ1-6
CATSALTQTGGGPGELFF	TGTGCCACCAGTGCCCTAACCCAGACCGGGGGAGGGCCCGGGGAGCTGTTTTTT	TRBV24-1	TRBD2	NA	TRBJ2-2
CASSDRGEGYTF	TGTGCCAGCAGCGACAGAGGTGAGGGCTACACCTTC	TRBV28	NA	NA	TRBJ1-2
CASSSLRTGTYEQYF	TGTGCCAGCAGCTCTCTTCGAACAGGAACCTACGAGCAGTACTTC	TRBV11-1	NA	many	TRBJ2-7
CASSLGRNTGELFF	TGTGCCAGCAGCTTAGGGAGGAACACCGGGGAGCTGTTTTTT	TRBV7-9	NA	many	TRBJ2-2
CASRADGGTDTQYF	TGTGCCAGTAGGGCGGACGGCGGCACAGATACGCAGTATTTT	TRBV19	NA	few	TRBJ2-3
CASSLGTGRSGSNQPQHF	TGTGCCAGCAGTTTAGGGACCGGGAGGTCTGGCAGCAATCAGCCCCAGCATTTT	TRBV12-3/TRBV12-4	NA	NA	TRBJ1-5
CASSLRTVVTTGELFF	TGCGCCAGCAGCCTCCGGACGGTAGTAACTACCGGGGAGCTGTTTTTT	TRBV4-1	NA	few	TRBJ2-2
CASTPGRRIYYEQYF	TGTGCCAGCACTCCGGGACGCAGAATTTACTACGAGCAGTACTTC	TRBV6-8	NA	NA	TRBJ2-7
CATSMRTGEQYF	TGTGCCACCAGCATGCGAACGGGCGAGCAGTACTTC	TRBV15	NA	NA	TRBJ2-7
CASSLGGSPGSPLHF	TGTGCCAGCAGCTTAGGGGGTAGCCCAGGATCACCCCTCCACTTT	TRBV7-6	NA	few	TRBJ1-6
CASSLVARGYEQYF	TGTGCCAGCAGCTTAGTTGCCAGGGGATACGAGCAGTACTTC	TRBV7-2	NA	many	TRBJ2-7
CASSQFARGGTSYEQYF	TGCGCCAGCAGCCAGTTCGCTCGAGGGGGAACCTCCTACGAGCAGTACTTC	TRBV4-1	NA	NA	TRBJ2-7
CASSLAQSPFSSYNEQFF	TGTGCCAGCAGCTTAGCACAGTCCCCCTTCAGCTCCTACAATGAGCAGTTCTTC	TRBV7-2	NA	many	TRBJ2-1
CASRGAPDTGELFF	TGTGCCAGCAGAGGGGCGCCGGACACCGGGGAGCTGTTTTTT	TRBV28	NA	NA	TRBJ2-2
CSARDREVGTGVVGELFF	TGCAGTGCTAGAGATCGCGAGGTCGGGACAGGGGTTGTCGGGGAGCTGTTTTTT	TRBV20-1	TRBD1	NA	TRBJ2-2
CASREDRSNQPQHF	TGTGCCAGCAGAGAGGACAGGAGCAATCAGCCCCAGCATTTT	TRBV12-3/TRBV12-4	TRBD1	few	TRBJ1-5
CASSLIGAGGRGEQYF	TGTGCCAGCAGTTTAATAGGGGCGGGAGGGCGGGGCGAGCAGTACTTC	TRBV28	TRBD2	NA	TRBJ2-7
CASSSISGEQYF	TGTGCCAGCAGCTCCATATCCGGGGAGCAGTACTTC	TRBV7-6	NA	few	TRBJ2-7
CATGSTVGQPQHF	TGTGCCACCGGTTCCACAGTAGGGCAGCCCCAGCATTTT	TRBV24-1	NA	many	TRBJ1-5
CASSLSWTASTEAFF	TGTGCCAGCAGTTTATCTTGGACAGCCAGCACTGAAGCTTTCTTT	TRBV27	NA	NA	TRBJ1-1
CASRSPGGGLAGAGEQFF	TGTGCCAGCAGATCCCCGGGTGGGGGACTAGCGGGAGCGGGTGAGCAGTTCTTC	TRBV28	TRBD2	NA	TRBJ2-1
CASSLRDGRTDTQYF	TGTGCCAGCAGCTTAAGGGACGGACGCACAGATACGCAGTATTTT	TRBV7-8	NA	many	TRBJ2-3
CASSQGAGPAYEQYF	TGTGCCAGCAGCCAGGGGGCAGGACCCGCCTACGAGCAGTACTTC	TRBV4-2	NA	NA	TRBJ2-7
CASMTPANTEAFF	TGTGCCAGTATGACCCCAGCGAACACTGAAGCTTTCTTT	TRBV19	NA	NA	TRBJ1-1
CSGGAANYEQYF	TGCAGCGGCGGCGCGGCAAACTACGAGCAGTACTTC	TRBV29-1	NA	few	TRBJ2-7
CASSLAWQGRGMNTEAFF	TGCGCCAGCAGCTTGGCCTGGCAGGGGAGGGGAATGAACACTGAAGCTTTCTTT	TRBV5-1	NA	few	TRBJ1-1
CASSHGWLAGGRYEQYF	TGTGCCAGCAGTCACGGGTGGCTAGCGGGAGGTCGCTACGAGCAGTACTTC	TRBV28	TRBD2	few	TRBJ2-7
CASSHGPSGRRASTDTQYF	TGTGCCAGCAGCCATGGGCCTAGCGGGAGGAGGGCGAGCACAGATACGCAGTATTTT	TRBV5-4	TRBD2	NA	TRBJ2-3